This paragraph reports one TCR beta chain. No antigen is known for it. No much larger clone exists at a distance of one base, and base qualities are not known. Hyperthyroidism patients were newly diagnosed, had a disease duration of under 2 months, and were aged 18 to 65 years. The study excluded patients with uncontrolled infections, other autoimmune diseases, pregnancy or lactation. Diagnoses relied on clinical symptoms, serum thyroxine and TRAb, thyroid ultrasound and orbital computed tomography. Blood from progressor patients was drawn when they were first diagnosed with hyperthyroidism, before any ophthalmopathy symptoms appeared. PBMCs were separated from roughly 9.6 ml of fresh peripheral blood using Ficoll-Paque density gradient centrifugation. Progressor patients were first diagnosed with Graves' hyperthyroidism and then developed ophthalmopathy during follow-up. Total RNA was extracted using Trizol reagent, and RNA quality was assessed on an Agilent 2100 Bioanalyzer.

The TCR beta CDR3 regions were amplified from RNA transcripts. A first-round RT-PCR of the TCR CDR3 used the HTBI primer set with the Qiagen OneStep RT-PCR kit. Libraries were constructed in a second round of multiplex PCR, after which size selection and purification were performed. Sequencing of the libraries was done on an Illumina HiSeq2000 using paired-end 100 bp reads. As for how the authors treated the data: SOAPnuke was used to process the raw data, with reads discarded if the reads contained adapters or uncalled bases, had a mean Phred below 15, or lacked an exact constant-primer or identifier match. COPE v1.2.5 was used to merge high-quality paired reads, and clonotypes were defined as unique nucleotide sequences. MiTCR v1.1 was used to align the clonotypes against IMGT TRBV, TRBD and TRBJ reference segments. Only V-J combinations with frequency above 0.0001, covering about 99% of repertoires, were analysed. The TCS score was defined as the ratio of F50 (clonal expansion) to E x V (chaos), calculated using BLOSUM62-based TCRdist between CDR3 peptides within each V-J. Welch's t-statistics and random forest reduced fewer than 550 V-J features to 13, which were used in a naive Bayes classifier (R e1071). TCRdb trimmed public reads at Q25 via fastp, called clones via MiXCR and kept in-frame beta chains. Rows merge per CDR3 protein into single entries with the most common DNA and genes. These V and J calls originate from TCRdb's pipeline instead of the authors' own analysis. The sample yields some 370,000 distinct CDR3 sequences; about 17% were counted once. Around a third of the sample belongs to the ten largest clones.

The data are from a study of T cells in Graves' hyperthyroidism and ophthalmopathy (dated 2019 in TCRdb). A note on the overall study: Peripheral blood was sampled at the time of initial diagnosis, prior to any treatment. A discovery cohort of around 100 patients, approximately 44 with Graves' ophthalmopathy and approximately 55 with stable Graves' hyperthyroidism, was used to find distinguishing TCR V-J signatures. Prospective prediction of ophthalmopathy was tested in an independent validation cohort of fewer than 20 hyperthyroidism patients and some 17 patients who later progressed to ophthalmopathy. The approximately 95 discovery patients were divided at random into training and test sets in a 7:3 ratio. In addition, the study compared T-cell repertoires in thyroid tissue and in blood from about 6 Graves' hyperthyroidism patients. After blood sampling, hyperthyroidism patients were treated with methimazole at a starting dose of 30 mg daily, and ophthalmopathy patients were treated with high-dose intravenous methylprednisolone. According to the paper, TCR Vbeta CDR3 sequencing was carried out on 135 peripheral blood samples, which came from under 50 ophthalmopathy, under 85 hyperthyroidism and approximately 17 progressor patients. The investigation overall reported the following: Sample size was not statistically predetermined, and blinding of investigators to group allocation was not performed. Ophthalmopathy was separated from stable hyperthyroidism by a 13 V-J signature model, with around 88% sensitivity and about 81% specificity obtained in cross-validation and 80%/75% obtained in testing. Most expanded thyroid clonotypes (frequency above 0.001) were also detected in blood, a finding suggesting that blood repertoires may reflect thyroid immune responses. In validation, the model predicted progression to ophthalmopathy with 65% to 71% sensitivity and 72% to 75% specificity, a median of 6.5 months before onset.

The V and J ends are trimmed by 1 base and 8 bases, leaving 11 bases between them. CDR1 and CDR2 (MGHRA, YSYEKL) derive from the germline V gene. The CDR3 runs 14 residues from the cysteine to the phenylalanine. Here the CDR3 DNA is all that survives: 42 bases in frame from base 1. Material: blood. This receptor was obtained from a woman in her twenties or thirties with Graves' hyperthyroidism that later progressed to Graves' ophthalmopathy. The sequence links TRBV4-1 to TRBJ1-4; D gene: possibly TRBD1, on 5 matching bases. The CDR3: CASSQGGPLEKLFF. The nucleotides are TGCGCCAGCAGCCAAGGGGGCCCATTGGAAAAACTGTTTTTT.